This is a list of T cell receptor beta chains from one sample in a study of OX40 agonist ivuxolimab in advanced cancers. Clones were sequenced by immunoSEQ multiplex PCR, and TCRdb holds only the in-frame ones, with some missing. There are over 60,000 clones in the sample; roughly 80% occur only once, and 1.9% lies in the top ten. The sample in question was CD4+ or CD8+ T cells sorted from blood, obtained in a trial of the OX40 agonist ivuxolimab. Receptors originate from an adult with an advanced solid tumor such as melanoma, head and neck, liver or kidney cancer. CDR3s include the opening cysteine and the closing phenylalanine or tryptophan. A D gene is named only where the DNA matches it firmly. Clone sizes are given selectively: once, few, many, or a class where the clone is expanded.

TRBV4-3	once	TRBJ2-5	.	CASSQDLTSGTQYF	TGCGCCAGCAGCCAAGATCTCACTTCGGGAACCCAGTACTTC
TRBV27	few	TRBJ1-2	.	CASSPGLGEGYGYTF	TGTGCCAGCAGCCCCGGTCTCGGGGAAGGGTATGGCTACACCTTC
TRBV19	few	TRBJ1-5	.	CASSIVAGHQPQHF	TGTGCCAGTAGTATAGTGGCAGGGCATCAGCCCCAGCATTTT
TRBV2	.	TRBJ1-2	.	CASSEAPGNYGYTF	TGTGCCAGCAGTGAAGCCCCAGGGAACTATGGCTACACCTTC
TRBV5-1	.	TRBJ2-7	.	CASSFLAPYEQYF	TGCGCCAGCAGCTTCCTAGCGCCCTACGAGCAGTACTTC
TRBV20-1	.	TRBJ2-1	.	CSARDYPEQFF	TGCAGTGCTAGAGATTACCCTGAGCAGTTCTTC
TRBV2	.	TRBJ2-5	TRBD2	CASRRRDAAGSQETQYF	TGTGCCAGCAGGCGCCGGGACGCAGCGGGAAGTCAAGAGACCCAGTACTTC
TRBV5-1	few	TRBJ1-1	.	CASSQEMGVAEAFF	TGCGCCAGCAGCCAGGAAATGGGGGTGGCTGAAGCTTTCTTT
TRBV5-4	.	TRBJ2-1	TRBD2	CASSGDYNSYNEQFF	TGTGCCAGCAGCGGGGACTACAACTCCTACAATGAGCAGTTCTTC
TRBV20-1	.	TRBJ1-1	.	CSADKNTEAFF	TGCAGTGCCGACAAGAACACTGAAGCTTTCTTT
TRBV5-8	.	TRBJ2-3	TRBD1	CASSLSQGVDTQYF	TGTGCCAGCAGCTTGTCCCAGGGGGTGGATACGCAGTATTTT
TRBV2	.	TRBJ2-3	TRBD2	CASGGLQAGGGTDTQYF	TGTGCCAGCGGGGGACTTCAAGCGGGAGGCGGCACAGATACGCAGTATTTT
TRBV19	.	TRBJ2-4	TRBD1	CASSRGPGTGAPGAKNIQYF	TGTGCCAGTAGTAGGGGTCCCGGGACAGGGGCACCCGGAGCCAAAAACATTCAGTACTTC
TRBV15	once	TRBJ2-2	TRBD2	CATSRGSGRGNGGELFF	TGTGCCACCAGCAGAGGAAGCGGGAGGGGAAATGGCGGGGAGCTGTTTTTT
TRBV11-3	.	TRBJ1-1	.	CASSLSGTEAFF	TGTGCCAGCAGCTTATCCGGCACTGAAGCTTTCTTT
TRBV7-2	medium-sized	TRBJ2-7	.	CASSPHRVYEQYF	TGTGCCAGCAGCCCCCACAGGGTCTACGAGCAGTACTTC
TRBV27	.	TRBJ1-2	.	CASSLSEVANYGYTF	TGTGCCAGCAGTTTATCCGAGGTAGCTAACTATGGCTACACCTTC
TRBV5-1	once	TRBJ2-1	.	CASSFFGGREQFF	TGCGCCAGCAGCTTCTTCGGGGGTCGTGAGCAGTTCTTC
TRBV5-6	.	TRBJ2-1	.	CASSFVISSYNEQFF	TGTGCCAGCAGCTTTGTGATCAGTTCCTACAATGAGCAGTTCTTC
TRBV5-1	once	TRBJ2-3	TRBD2	CASSLGAGVGADTQYF	TGCGCCAGCAGCTTGGGAGCGGGAGTTGGGGCAGATACGCAGTATTTT
TRBV7-2	.	TRBJ1-4	.	CASSLATNEKLFF	TGTGCCAGCAGCTTAGCAACTAATGAAAAACTGTTTTTT
TRBV25-1	.	TRBJ2-6	.	CASSELPGANVLTF	TGTGCCAGCAGTGAATTACCCGGGGCCAACGTCCTGACTTTC
TRBV5-4	medium-sized	TRBJ1-1	.	CASRDLGRLDTEAFF	TGTGCCAGCAGAGACCTCGGGCGCCTCGACACTGAAGCTTTCTTT
TRBV5-1	once	TRBJ1-5	.	CASSFLPSAQGTFQPQHF	TGCGCCAGCAGCTTCTTACCCTCGGCACAGGGAACTTTTCAGCCCCAGCATTTT
TRBV4-2	.	TRBJ2-2	.	CASSSPSRRSGELFF	TGTGCCAGCAGCTCTCCTAGCCGGAGGTCCGGGGAGCTGTTTTTT
TRBV21-1	few	TRBJ2-4	.	CASSKRGQGAKNIQYF	TGTGCCAGCAGCAAAAGGGGGCAGGGGGCCAAAAACATTCAGTACTTC
TRBV18	.	TRBJ2-3	.	CASSEGIKDTQYF	TGTGCCAGCTCTGAGGGTATCAAGGATACGCAGTATTTT
TRBV5-4	.	TRBJ2-7	.	CASSPGGGGRVYEQYF	TGTGCCAGCAGCCCAGGGGGGGGCGGACGGGTGTACGAGCAGTACTTC
TRBV7-2	few	TRBJ2-3	.	CASSFSVGRKSTDTQYF	TGTGCCAGCAGCTTTAGTGTGGGGCGGAAGAGCACAGATACGCAGTATTTT
TRBV18	.	TRBJ1-3	.	CASSPPGAGNTIYF	TGTGCCAGCTCACCACCGGGGGCTGGAAACACCATATATTTT
TRBV20-1	.	TRBJ2-7	.	CSAIHEKQYF	TGCAGTGCGATACATGAGAAGCAGTACTTC
TRBV6-6	.	TRBJ2-3	.	CASRASLLTDTQYF	TGTGCCAGCAGGGCCTCGCTTCTAACAGATACGCAGTATTTT
TRBV29-1	.	TRBJ2-4	.	CSVREDILAKNIQYF	TGCAGCGTCCGCGAGGACATACTAGCCAAAAACATTCAGTACTTC
TRBV6-5	.	TRBJ1-1	.	CASSYSRGMNTEAFF	TGTGCCAGCAGTTACTCTAGGGGGATGAACACTGAAGCTTTCTTT
TRBV7-2	few	TRBJ2-1	.	CASSLDMEGQQFF	TGTGCCAGCAGCTTAGACATGGAGGGGCAGCAGTTCTTC
TRBV4-1	.	TRBJ1-1	.	CASSQDPGLITFF	TGCGCCAGCAGCCAAGATCCAGGGCTGATAACTTTCTTT
TRBV2	.	TRBJ1-3	.	CASSDRTRGNTIYF	TGTGCCAGCAGTGATAGAACAAGGGGAAACACCATATATTTT
TRBV5-6	few	TRBJ2-3	TRBD2	CASSLTAGGTDTQYF	TGTGCCAGCAGCCTGACTGCGGGGGGCACAGATACGCAGTATTTT
TRBV6-1	medium-sized	TRBJ2-7	.	CASSEGMGYEQYF	TGTGCCAGCAGTGAAGGGATGGGCTACGAGCAGTACTTC
TRBV2	.	TRBJ1-1	.	CARGAGLNTEAFF	TGTGCCCGTGGGGCAGGCTTGAACACTGAAGCTTTCTTT
TRBV19	.	TRBJ1-1	TRBD1	CARPGQLDNTEAFF	TGTGCACGACCGGGACAGTTAGATAACACTGAAGCTTTCTTT
TRBV7-9	.	TRBJ2-1	.	CASSVWGQGYNEQFF	TGTGCCAGCAGCGTATGGGGTCAGGGGTACAATGAGCAGTTCTTC
TRBV11-3	.	TRBJ2-1	.	CASTPDYSGGQDNEQFF	TGTGCCAGCACCCCTGACTACAGCGGGGGACAGGACAATGAGCAGTTCTTC
TRBV20-1	.	TRBJ2-3	.	CSARGLGTQYF	TGCAGTGCCCGGGGGTTGGGTACGCAGTATTTT